Listed here are 7 T cell receptor beta chains from one sample, sequenced in a study of T cells after yellow fever vaccination. TCRdb fed the 5' RACE reads into MiXCR, producing one record per CDR3 protein. This table has 400,000 or so distinct CDR3 sequences, approximately 5.7% appearing once. Sample: PBMCs, taken 5 days after the yellow fever booster vaccination. These receptors came from a man aged 25 to 40 who received the YFV17D yellow fever vaccine.

The chain joins TRBV19 to TRBJ1-2, with D uncertain. Germline V gene sequence: CDR1 LNHDA, CDR2 SQIVND (reference sequence). Trimming shortened V by 1 base and J by 7 bases, and 10 bases separated the two germline ends. This CDR3 is built from 13 residues. CDR3 sequence: CASSIVFASGYTF. CDR3 coding DNA: TGTGCCAGTAGTATAGTCTTTGCCAGTGGCTACACCTTC.

The J gene is TRBJ2-2, the V gene TRBV20-1; 11 bases map to TRBD2. This CDR3 has 17 residues. V gave up 0 bases and J gave up 3 bases; unmatched junction bases: 6. Per germline, CDR1 DFQATT and CDR2 SNEGSKA (reference sequence). Here the CDR3 DNA reads TGCAGTGCTAGAGATCTTAAACTAGCGGGGGACACCGGGGAGCTGTTTTTT. It is translated as CSARDLKLAGDTGELFF.

The genes are TRBV29-1 and TRBJ2-2; TRBD1 aligns across 7 bases. The germline V gene encodes CDR1 SQVTM and CDR2 ANQGSEA. The V segment lost 4 bases and the J segment 7 bases; nucleotides outside the gene matches: 6. CDR3 length: 13 amino acids. CDR3 loop: CSVGGRGFGELFF. CDR3 DNA: TGCAGCGTTGGAGGCAGGGGGTTCGGGGAGCTGTTTTTT.

This clonotype was seen ten or more times. The rearrangement joins TRBV23-1 to TRBJ2-1; 8 positions agree with TRBD2. TRBV23-1 is placed among ORFs of uncertain function. CDR3 size: 18 residues. Losses at the gene ends were 0 bases for V and 1 base for J; bases not matched to a gene: 8. CDR3 nucleotide sequence: TGCGCCAGCAGTCAATCTGAGCGGGAGATATTGTCCTACAATGAGCAGTTCTTC. It yields the protein CASSQSEREILSYNEQFF.

This clonotype was seen a few times. This chain joins TRBV6-1 and TRBJ2-6; perhaps D is TRBD1 or TRBD2 (6 bases each). V shed 8 bases and J shed 1 base, with 12 bases lying between them. The germline CDR1 and CDR2 sequences are MNHNS and SASEGT. The CDR3 length is 15 residues. DNA of the CDR3: TGTGCCAGCCTCCAAGGGGGGTCTGGGGCCAACGTCCTGACTTTC. As protein: CASLQGGSGANVLTF.

This clonotype was detected ten times or more. This rearrangement joins TRBV29-1 to TRBJ2-2; TRBD2 aligns across 7 bases. CDR1 and CDR2 (germline): SQVTM, ANQGSEA. The CDR3 totals 14 residues. V trimming: 7 bases; J trimming: 2 bases; junction bases outside the gene matches: 7. The CDR3 loop is CSARGTTNTGELFF. The CDR3 DNA reads as TGCAGCGCCCGGGGGACTACCAACACCGGGGAGCTGTTTTTT.

This clonotype was detected a few times. V and J are TRBV4-3 and TRBJ2-3; D not resolved. The V and J ends lost 0 bases and 4 bases respectively, with 8 bases between them. The V gene's germline CDR1 is LGHNA and CDR2 YSLEER. The CDR3 contains 14 residues. Written as DNA, the CDR3 is TGCGCCAGCAGCCAAGATCAGGCCGCAGATACGCAGTATTTT. Protein: CASSQDQAADTQYF.